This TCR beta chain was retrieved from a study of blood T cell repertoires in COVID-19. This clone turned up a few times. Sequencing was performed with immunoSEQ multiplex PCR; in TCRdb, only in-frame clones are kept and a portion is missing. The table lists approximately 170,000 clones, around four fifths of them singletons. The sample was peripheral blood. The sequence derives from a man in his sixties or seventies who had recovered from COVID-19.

DNA for the CDR3: TGTGCCAGCAGCCCATCGGGCGGGGGTTCCTACGAGCAGTACTTC. Amino acids: CASSPSGGGSYEQYF. This chain uses TRBV7-9 with TRBJ2-7; 7 nucleotides align to TRBD2. This CDR3 has 15 amino acids. With V trimmed by 5 bases and J by 1 base, 8 bases remained unmatched. The germline gives CDR1 SEHNR, CDR2 FQNEAQ (reference sequence).